This T cell receptor (beta chain) was sequenced during a study of T cells in localized non-small cell lung cancer (dated by TCRdb to 2020 to 2022). Broadly, across the study: T cell repertoires of more than 200 early-stage NSCLC patients were analyzed, with tumors being compared against uninvolved tumor-adjacent lungs. All 240 or so NSCLC patients in the cohort were treatment-naive and had localized lung tumors that were resected. A mean age of roughly 66 years was recorded for the NSCLC patients, of whom under 150 were male and some 100 were female.

Summary of the overall study and its limitations: Because multi-region tumor sequencing was not performed, intratumor heterogeneity could not be ruled out. Of the top 100 tumor clones, a median of roughly 53 were detected in paired uninvolved adjacent lung; under 30 were also among that lung's top 100. Higher T cell density in blood was associated with longer overall survival, whereas higher clonality in adjacent lung was associated with shorter survival. Because the study design was exploratory, TCR variables were selected using unadjusted p-values without false-discovery rate correction. Uninvolved tumor-adjacent lung showed the highest T cell clonality, higher than tumor, which suggests more focused antigenic responses in the adjacent lung.

TCR beta CDR3 regions were sequenced from DNA using the immunoSEQ Assay. In the original analysis: T cell density was computed as TCR beta template counts normalized to usable DNA estimated by amplifying housekeeping genes. Richness was estimated with the preseqR package, extrapolating to 400,000 templates for PBMC samples and 120,000 templates for tissue samples. Clonality was defined as one minus Pielou's evenness. Differential abundance testing on productive amino-acid clonotypes, with a minimum total count of 5 and an alpha of 0.1, was used to identify tissue-enriched TCRs. Repertoire overlap between compartments was quantified with the Jaccard Index and Morisita Overlap Index. GLIPH clustered TCR beta CDR3s with public tetramer-defined viral CDR3s; viral motifs required at least three viral sequences plus V-gene enrichment. The source is immuneACCESS, and TCRdb retained only in-frame sequences with V and J called. Part of the clones is not carried over; for the studies checked, unresolved V genes explain less than half of this, and the remainder is unexplained. V, J and clone size are those of that table, while D and trimming were read from the DNA. For this sample there are roughly 15,000 clones; 90% appear just once. Approximately 1.2% of the sample is held by the ten biggest clonotypes.

The CDR3, from cysteine to phenylalanine, totals 16 residues. Just CDR3 DNA is preserved here, 48 bases in frame from base 1. Germline trimming amounts to 4 bases on V and 7 bases on J, with 11 as the count of junction bases outside the gene matches. Sequences SGHNT (CDR1) and YYREEE (CDR2) are obtained from the germline V gene (reference sequence). About this clone: Its antigen remains undetermined. Base-call qualities are not available, and no considerably larger clone is one nucleotide away.

At diagnosis, peripheral blood, uninvolved tumor-adjacent lung and tumor were collected and stored as a combination of fresh-frozen and FFPE material. For TCR repertoire profiling, blood samples were analyzed as peripheral blood mononuclear cells. The chain is made from TRBV5-4 and TRBJ2-1, with 10 bases matching TRBD1. The material was peripheral blood mononuclear cells, obtained before any cancer treatment. The TCR was taken from a woman aged 40-69 years with stage III lung adenocarcinoma. The CDR3 reads as follows: CASSPSGTGAWNEQFF. The DNA reads as follows: TGTGCCAGCAGCCCGTCCGGGACAGGGGCGTGGAATGAGCAGTTCTTC. Full variable domain (CDR3 extended with the reference TRBV5-4 and TRBJ2-1 proteins): ETGVTQSPTHLIKTRGQQVTLRCSSQSGHNTVSWYQQALGQGPQFIFQYYREEENGRGNFPPRFSGLQFPNYSSELNVNALELDDSALYLCASSPSGTGAWNEQFFGPGTRLTVL.